This is a list of T cell receptor beta chains from one sample in a study of blood T cells in healthy people across ages. TCRdb independently ran MiXCR on the 5' RACE reads; one entry per CDR3 protein. The data hold about 930,000 distinct CDR3 sequences, with around 29% observed a single time. The same specimen was also included in a second study, on T cells of mothers and their children.

Source material: blood. Source of these receptors: a woman in her thirties or forties in good health. CDR3s include the opening cysteine and the closing phenylalanine or tryptophan. A D gene is named only where the DNA matches it firmly. For some rows the clone size is stated as once, few or many, or as a class when expanded; others skip it.

v_call	j_call	clone_size	d_call	cdr3_aa	cdr3_nt
TRBV19	TRBJ2-1	NA	NA	CASRPGGYNEQFF	TGTGCCAGTAGACCTGGTGGGTACAATGAGCAGTTCTTC
TRBV29-1	TRBJ1-5	many	TRBD1	CSVASAGGQQPQHF	TGCAGCGTCGCGTCTGCAGGGGGCCAACAGCCCCAGCATTTT
TRBV5-1	TRBJ2-1	NA	TRBD2	CASSLGLAGAVSYNEQFF	TGCGCCAGCAGCTTGGGGCTAGCGGGGGCCGTCTCCTACAATGAGCAGTTCTTC
TRBV20-1	TRBJ1-6	few	NA	CSARGQALGSPLHF	TGCAGTGCTAGAGGACAGGCGTTAGGGTCACCCCTCCACTTT
TRBV15	TRBJ1-6	NA	NA	CATSRDYRDNSPLHF	TGTGCCACCAGCAGAGATTACAGGGATAATTCACCCCTCCACTTT
TRBV28	TRBJ2-7	many	NA	CASSPSPSALYEQYF	TGTGCCAGCAGTCCATCCCCATCTGCTCTGTACGAGCAGTACTTC
TRBV7-2	TRBJ2-5	many	TRBD2	CASSLGGGSQETQYF	TGTGCCAGCAGCTTAGGCGGGGGGTCACAAGAGACCCAGTACTTC
TRBV20-1	TRBJ1-6	NA	NA	CSAREQIYNSPLHF	TGCAGTGCTAGAGAACAGATCTATAATTCACCCCTCCACTTT
TRBV29-1	TRBJ2-5	many	NA	CSVELRVSKTQYF	TGCAGCGTTGAATTACGGGTTTCAAAGACCCAGTACTTC
TRBV12-3/TRBV12-4	TRBJ2-1	NA	TRBD1	CASSPRGTGGMYEQFF	TGTGCCAGCAGTCCTAGGGGGACAGGGGGCATGTACGAGCAGTTCTTC
TRBV5-1	TRBJ1-2	NA	NA	CASNLTFQGNYGYTF	TGCGCCAGCAACCTTACTTTTCAGGGGAACTATGGCTACACCTTC
TRBV7-2	TRBJ2-7	few	NA	CASVVGAEEQYF	TGTGCCAGCGTTGTGGGGGCCGAGGAGCAGTACTTC
TRBV20-1	TRBJ2-1	NA	NA	CSAGGLFDNEQFF	TGCAGTGCTGGCGGTCTCTTCGACAATGAGCAGTTCTTC
TRBV30	TRBJ2-7	NA	TRBD1	CAWSVGTGSYEQYF	TGTGCCTGGAGTGTTGGGACAGGGTCCTACGAGCAGTACTTC
TRBV7-2	TRBJ1-2	many	TRBD1	CASRFMQGADYGYTF	TGTGCCAGCAGATTCATGCAGGGGGCCGACTATGGCTACACCTTC
TRBV12-3/TRBV12-4	TRBJ1-5	once	NA	CASSAGRINQPQHF	TGTGCCAGCAGTGCGGGCCGAATCAATCAGCCCCAGCATTTT
TRBV3-1	TRBJ2-1	NA	TRBD2	CASSRGTSGNYNEQFF	TGTGCCAGCAGCCGGGGGACTAGCGGAAACTACAATGAGCAGTTCTTC
TRBV29-1	TRBJ2-5	NA	NA	CSVEPDSRAQYF	TGCAGCGTTGAGCCTGACAGTCGGGCCCAGTACTTC
TRBV7-9	TRBJ1-2	many	NA	CASSLVNEEGNRGYTF	TGTGCCAGCAGCTTAGTCAATGAAGAAGGGAACAGGGGCTACACCTTC
TRBV5-1	TRBJ1-2	NA	NA	CASSLDGRGGERKPGYTF	TGCGCCAGCAGCTTAGACGGAAGGGGTGGGGAAAGGAAGCCTGGCTACACCTTC